Each of the 29 T cell receptor beta chains below was sequenced from the same sample in a study of response to subunit inactivated influenza vaccine (dated by TCRdb to 2017 to 2018). Preparation of the library involved RT-PCR. Reads for this sample came from an Illumina HiSeq 2500. TCRdb reran the public reads through fastp at Q25 and MiXCR, keeping productive beta chains. Records with the same CDR3 protein are collapsed into one entry carrying the most frequent genes and DNA. The sample has around 750,000 distinct CDR3 sequences on record, less than 25% of them singletons. Roughly 10% of the sample is held by the ten biggest clonotypes. This sample comprised PBMCs from blood, obtained less than 6 days after vaccination. The receptors here all came from a man aged 45-60 years who received an inactivated influenza vaccine. Donor details come from another sample of the same person, matched by shared clones.

V is TRBV7-9 and J is TRBJ2-1, with D possibly TRBD1 on 6 matching bases. This CDR3 is built from 14 residues. The germline V and J ends were trimmed by 6 bases and 5 bases, with 14 bases remaining between them. Germline V lookup: CDR1 SEHNR, CDR2 FQNEAQ (reference sequence). CDR3 region: CASRILQGNNEQFF. As DNA, the CDR3 is TGTGCCAGCAGAATACTACAGGGTAACAATGAGCAGTTCTTC.

As to this clonotype: Germline is not matched at one junction end, which may reflect a read error. The V gene is TRBV7-2, the J gene TRBJ2-5; possible D gene TRBD2, 6 bases. This CDR3 contains 13 residues. In germline, CDR1 is SGHTA, CDR2 FQGNSA. The CDR3 region is CASSLVREETQNF. CDR3 nucleotide sequence: TGTGCCAGCAGCTTAGTCAGGGAGGAGACCCAGAACTTC.

The DNA for the CDR3 is TGTGCCAGCTCACCGTCTCAGGGAGAGACCCAGTACTTC. Its translation is CASSPSQGETQYF. This sequence joins TRBV18 and TRBJ2-5; D may be TRBD1 (5 bases). CDR3 length equals 13 residues. V was shortened by 3 bases and J by 4 bases, with 9 bases between the two germline ends. Germline V lookup: CDR1 KGHSH, CDR2 LQKENI. The full variable domain, rest sourced from reference TRBV18 and TRBJ2-5, is NAGVMQNPRHLVRRRGQEARLRCSPMKGHSHVYWYRQLPEEGLKFMVYLQKENIIDESGMPKERFSAEFPKEGPSILRIQQVVRGDSAAYFCASSPSQGETQYFGPGTRLLVL.

This clonotype has ten or more counts. The chain uses TRBV6-1 and TRBJ2-4; TRBD1 agrees at 11 bases. CDR3 size: 16 residues. In germline, CDR1 is MNHNS, CDR2 SASEGT. Trimming removed 4 bases from V and 3 bases from J; junction bases left unmatched: 5. CDR3 nucleotides: TGTGCCAGCAGTGCGCGGGACAGGGGGAGCAAAAACATTCAGTACTTC. Amino acid sequence: CASSARDRGSKNIQYF.

This clonotype has a count of ten or more. The chain couples TRBV6-5 to TRBJ2-5, with D perhaps matching TRBD2 (5 bases). Germline lookup yields CDR1 MNHEY and CDR2 SVGAGI. V was clipped by 4 bases and J by 1 base, with 13 bases between them. The CDR3 covers 15 residues. CDR3 amino acids: CASSSDYSGQETQYF. For the CDR3, the DNA is TGTGCCAGCAGTTCCGACTATTCCGGCCAAGAGACCCAGTACTTC.

This clonotype was counted only a few times. The CDR3 nucleotides read TGCAGTGCTTGGACAGGGATCGGAGTGAACATTCAGTACTTC. Protein: CSAWTGIGVNIQYF. V and J are TRBV20-1 and TRBJ2-4; TRBD1 agrees at 8 bases. In germline, CDR1 is DFQATT, CDR2 SNEGSKA (reference sequence). V lost 5 bases, J lost 7 bases, and 10 bases stayed unmatched. CDR3 length: 14 amino acids.

J is TRBJ2-2 and V is TRBV5-5; 7 positions agree with TRBD1. With V trimmed by 4 bases and J by 7 bases, 10 bases remained unmatched. There are 15 residues in the CDR3. Germline CDR1 is SGHKS and CDR2 is YYEKEE (reference sequence). In nucleotides, the CDR3 is TGTGCCAGCAGCACTCGACAGGGCGTAGTCGGGGAGCTGTTTTTT. Protein product: CASSTRQGVVGELFF.

Comments on this clonotype: This sequence may be a read error, since a much larger clone differs from it by one base. The chain combines TRBV6-1 with TRBJ2-1, with D maybe TRBD2 (7 bases). V lost 9 bases and J lost 2, with 17 bases in between. Germline loops: CDR1 MNHNS, CDR2 SASEGT. This CDR3 is 15 amino acids long. The chain's CDR3 is CASRPGGSTYNEQFF. CDR3 coding DNA: TGTGCCAGTCGACCGGGGGGCAGCACCTACAATGAGCAGTTCTTC.

This clonotype was recorded at least ten times. The CDR3 here is CSVGFGYEQYF. The CDR3, as DNA: TGCAGCGTTGGTTTCGGATACGAGCAGTACTTC. This rearrangement joins TRBV29-1 to TRBJ2-7; D unresolved. CDR1 and CDR2 (germline): SQVTM, ANQGSEA. The CDR3 is made up of 11 amino acids. Trimming took off 4 bases at V and 4 bases at J, with 8 bases between the two ends.

The sample holds a few counts of this clonotype. CDR3 protein: CASSQVAGGTDTQYF. The CDR3 nucleotides are TGTGCCAGCAGCCAAGTGGCGGGGGGCACAGATACGCAGTATTTT. The chain is built from TRBV4-2 and TRBJ2-3; 7 bases are a match to TRBD2. V lost 1 base and J lost 1; bases outside the gene matches: 2. This CDR3 has 15 residues. Germline V gene data show CDR1 as LGHNA and CDR2 as YNFKEQ.

The chain combines TRBV20-1 with TRBJ2-5, with D tentatively TRBD2 (7 bases). The CDR3 sequence is 16 residues long. Trimming removed 3 bases at V and 1 base at J, with 18 bases between. The germline CDR1 and CDR2 sequences are DFQATT and SNEGSKA (reference sequence). The CDR3 region is CSARGGGVNTQETQYF. In DNA, the CDR3 is TGCAGTGCTAGGGGCGGGGGCGTCAATACCCAAGAGACCCAGTACTTC.

This clonotype turned up a few times. The V and J genes are TRBV15 and TRBJ2-1, with D unclear. The CDR3 runs 14 residues. The V end lost 3 bases, the J end lost 9 bases, and 15 bases lay between the germline ends. Germline-derived CDR1 and CDR2 are LNHNV and YYDKDF (reference sequence). The CDR3 coding sequence is TGTGCCACCAGCAGCTCCGGGCCCGTAGGTGAGCAGTTCTTC. This encodes CATSSSGPVGEQFF.

The rearrangement links TRBV20-1 to TRBJ2-1, with a possible D match to TRBD2 (5 bases). V shed 3 bases and J shed 3 bases, with 15 bases lying between them. This CDR3 contains 15 residues. Germline assignment: CDR1 DFQATT and CDR2 SNEGSKA (reference sequence). The CDR3 DNA follows: TGCAGTGCTAGCGGAGCGGCGGAGAACTACAATGAGCAGTTCTTC. Its protein product is CSASGAAENYNEQFF.

This clonotype showed up many times. The rearrangement joins TRBV15 to TRBJ1-1; D is ambiguous. Germline V gives CDR1 LNHNV, CDR2 YYDKDF (reference sequence). The CDR3 totals 12 residues. Trimming pared 0 bases from V and 5 bases from J, leaving 4 bases between. The CDR3 bases are TGTGCCACCAGCAGAGATGGGACTGAAGCTTTCTTT. Translating it yields CATSRDGTEAFF.

The chain recombines TRBV7-2 with TRBJ1-6, with 10 bases aligning to TRBD1. Germline CDR1 is SGHTA and CDR2 is FQGNSA. V lost 5 bases and J lost 7; bases outside the gene matches: 5. This CDR3 contains 15 residues. The CDR3: CASSTRTGGNSPLHF. CDR3 bases: TGTGCCAGCAGCACCCGGACAGGGGGAAATTCACCCCTCCACTTT.

The chain joins TRBV6-1 to TRBJ2-7; TRBD1 aligns across 7 bases. The length of the CDR3 is 14 residues. J gave up 2 bases and V 4 bases, and 5 bases lay outside the gene matches. The germline V gene encodes CDR1 MNHNS and CDR2 SASEGT. In DNA, the CDR3 is TGTGCCAGCAGTGGACAGGGCTTAACCTACGAGCAGTACTTC. Protein product: CASSGQGLTYEQYF.

The chain uses TRBV5-6 and TRBJ2-7, with 9 bases fitting TRBD1. Germline CDR1 is SGHDT and CDR2 is YYEEEE. The CDR3 consists of 14 residues. V lost 4 bases, J lost 5 bases, and 7 bases stayed unmatched. The CDR3 sequence is CASSPGTGWDEQYF. CDR3 bases: TGTGCCAGCAGCCCCGGGACAGGGTGGGACGAGCAGTACTTC.

The chain joins TRBV27 to TRBJ2-1; a possible D gene is TRBD2 (6 bases). Germline values: CDR1 MNHEY, CDR2 SMNVEV (reference sequence). The CDR3 runs to 14 residues. Trimming left V 5 bases short and J 5 bases short, with 13 bases between. The CDR3 reads CASSRGRNNNEQFF. CDR3 DNA: TGTGCCAGCAGTCGGGGGAGGAATAACAATGAGCAGTTCTTC.

The chain couples TRBV7-8 to TRBJ2-7; D is possibly TRBD1 or TRBD2 (5 bases each). With 5 bases removed from V and 5 bases from J, the gap between germline ends came to 13 bases. CDR1 SGHVS and CDR2 FQNEAQ come from the germline V gene. The CDR3 covers 13 residues. The CDR3 DNA sequence: TGTGCCAGCAGCCACCGGGACGGCAACGAGCAGTACTTC. It translates to CASSHRDGNEQYF.

This clonotype has just a few counts. V is TRBV12-3 or TRBV12-4 and J is TRBJ2-2, with TRBD2 matching over 7 bases. The CDR3 runs to 15 residues. V dropped 1 base and J dropped 7; count of bases not matched to a gene: 6. CDR3 loop: CASSLGAGEVGELFF. In DNA form, the CDR3 reads TGTGCCAGCAGTTTAGGGGCGGGAGAGGTCGGGGAGCTGTTTTTT.

This clonotype was recorded a few times. This chain links TRBV6-2 or TRBV6-3 with TRBJ2-1, with D unclear. V was cut by 5 bases and J by 10 bases, with 9 bases left in between. Germline V gene data show CDR1 as MNHEY and CDR2 as SVGEGT. This CDR3 region has 11 residues. The CDR3 protein is CASSRTGEQFF. CDR3 in DNA: TGTGCCAGCAGTCGGACGGGCGAGCAGTTCTTC.

The chain has TRBV7-3 and TRBJ2-7; TRBD2 agrees at 14 bases. V lost 6 bases, J lost 1 base, and 8 bases stayed unmatched. This CDR3 comprises 17 residues. Germline CDR1 is SGHTA and CDR2 is FQGTGA. CDR3 coding DNA: TGTGCCAGCAGTCCGGGACTAGCGGGAGATAAGTCCTACGAGCAGTACTTC. It encodes CASSPGLAGDKSYEQYF. Using reference TRBV7-3 and TRBJ2-7 for the parts outside the CDR3, the full variable domain is GAGVSQTPSNKVTEKGKYVELRCDPISGHTALYWYRQSLGQGPEFLIYFQGTGAADDSGLPNDRFFAVRPEGSVSTLKIQRTERGDSAVYLCASSPGLAGDKSYEQYFGPGTRLTVT.

This clonotype was detected only a few times. This rearrangement joins TRBV5-5 to TRBJ2-7, with 10 positions matching TRBD2. The CDR3 sequence is 15 residues long. The V and J ends lost 3 bases and 4 bases, in that order; junction bases with no gene match: 7. From germline, CDR1 is SGHKS and CDR2 YYEKEE (reference sequence). The CDR3: CASSWLAGESYEQYF. CDR3 nucleotide sequence: TGTGCCAGCAGCTGGCTAGCGGGAGAAAGTTACGAGCAGTACTTC.

This clonotype was seen only a few times. The chain employs TRBV20-1 and TRBJ2-5; 15 nucleotides align to TRBD2. Germline-derived CDR1 and CDR2 are DFQATT and SNEGSKA (reference sequence). V lost 3 bases to trimming and J lost 0 bases; unmatched junction nucleotides: 2. The CDR3 loop spans 16 amino acids. The CDR3 nucleotides read TGCAGTGCTAGGGGACTAGCGGGGGGCTACCAAGAGACCCAGTACTTC. This codes for CSARGLAGGYQETQYF.

In regard to this clonotype: Compared with germline, one end of the junction differs, possibly owing to a read error. The CDR3 DNA sequence: TGCGCCAGCAGCCAAGATGGGCGAGGTTGGAGAGACCCAGTTCACTTC. It translates to CASSQDGRGWRDPVHF. The genes are TRBV4-3 and TRBJ2-5; the D is unclear. Germline CDR1 is LGHNA and CDR2 is YSLEER. The CDR3 has 16 residues.

In its sample, this clonotype was seen a few times. The rearrangement links TRBV29-1 to TRBJ1-2; D is perhaps TRBD1 (5 bases). The germline V and J ends were trimmed by 3 bases and 4 bases, with 21 bases remaining between them. Germline CDR1 reads SQVTM; CDR2 reads ANQGSEA. The length of the CDR3 is 16 residues. The CDR3 coding sequence is TGCAGCGTTGATCAGCAGGGTAGCGGGGAGCTCTATGGCTACACCTTC. The encoded protein is CSVDQQGSGELYGYTF. Full variable domain (missing parts from reference TRBV29-1 and TRBJ1-2): SAVISQKPSRDICQRGTSLTIQCQVDSQVTMMFWYRQQPGQSLTLIATANQGSEATYESGFVIDKFPISRPNLTFSTLTVSNMSPEDSSIYLCSVDQQGSGELYGYTFGSGTRLTVV.

Details on this clonotype: A much larger clone lies a single base off, so this may be a read error. The J gene is TRBJ2-2, the V gene TRBV12-3 or TRBV12-4; no definite D call. This CDR3 has 17 residues. The V end was cut by 4 bases, the J end by 4 bases, with 19 bases between. CDR3 sequence reads: CASSSSRTAASTGELFF. For the CDR3, the DNA is TGTGCCAGCAGTTCCTCCAGGACGGCCGCGAGCACCGGGGAGCTGTTTTTT.

V is TRBV10-3 and J is TRBJ2-7; TRBD1 matches 8 bases. In germline, CDR1 is ENHRY, CDR2 SYGVKD. CDR3 length: 17 residues. Trimming removed 3 bases from V and 0 bases from J; junction bases left unmatched: 10. The CDR3 DNA reads TGTGCCATCAGTGATCCAGGGACAGGAAGTAGCTCCTACGAGCAGTACTTC. Protein product: CAISDPGTGSSSYEQYF.

The chain recombines TRBV7-9 with TRBJ2-5, with 8 bases lining up with TRBD2. V lost 8 bases to trimming and J lost 4 bases; unmatched junction nucleotides: 15. The CDR3 is 16 amino acids. Germline V gives CDR1 SEHNR, CDR2 FQNEAQ (reference sequence). The CDR3 DNA is TGTGCCAGCCTAGCAGTACGGACTAGCTTGAGAGAGACCCAGTACTTC. This codes for CASLAVRTSLRETQYF.